The TCR beta chain under discussion was sequenced for a study of cytotoxic CD8 clonotypes in ibrutinib-treated CLL. Trimming cost V 5 bases and J 4 bases, with 20 bases left between them. Germline CDR1 SEHNR, CDR2 FQNEAQ (reference sequence). This CDR3 is built from 16 residues. The method was immunoSEQ multiplex PCR; TCRdb's version includes in-frame clones alone and lacks a portion of them. The sample contains some 150,000 clones, around 80% of which appear only once. This specimen consisted of PBMCs, obtained after 12 months of ibrutinib treatment. The V call is TRBV7-9, the J call TRBJ1-1; possibly TRBD1 for D (5 bases). The receptor's source is a human donor with chronic lymphocytic leukemia. The CDR3 here is CASSPAGVPASTEAFF. The CDR3 coding sequence is TGTGCCAGCAGCCCCGCGGGGGTCCCGGCCAGCACTGAAGCTTTCTTT.